Detailed here is one TCR beta chain. The data originate from a study of blood T cell repertoires in COVID-19. Study details: Whether acute or convalescent, the COVID-19 samples came from the United States, Italy and Spain. Sample material is recorded as cDNA or gDNA derived from T cells, B-cell-depleted T cells, or PBMCs.

Living in 24 US areas, the participants were between 18 and 89 years of age. As originally analysed: Reference gene primer amplification in the assay estimated nucleated cell counts. Repertoires were generated with immunoSEQ multiplex PCR, while TCRdb's copy carries only in-frame clones and drops some. V, J and clone size are taken as reported in that table, and D and trimming were inferred from the DNA itself. The table records 300,000 to 400,000 clones, 88% of them present only once. The V end was cut by 4 bases, the J end by 1 base, with 10 bases between. CDR1 and CDR2 (germline): SEHNR, FQNEAQ (reference sequence). The CDR3 covers 15 residues.

V usage is TRBV7-9 and J usage is TRBJ2-2; possible D gene TRBD1, 5 bases. The TCR was taken from a young woman who had recovered from COVID-19. The sequenced sample was PBMCs or T cells enriched from blood (not recorded which). The CDR3 nucleotides read TGTGCCAGCAGCTACTTCCAGGGGAACACCGGGGAGCTGTTTTTT. As protein: CASSYFQGNTGELFF.